Included here is one TCR beta chain sequence, with context. As yet, its antigen is unknown. MiXCR, run by TCRdb on the 5' RACE reads, gives a single entry per CDR3 protein. The sample lists about 550,000 distinct CDR3 sequences, 20% to 25% occurring once. Trimming cost V 4 bases and J 1 base; bases outside gene matches: 6. The CDR3 is 16 amino acids. CDR1 and CDR2 (germline): SGDLS, YYNGEE. This entry comes from a study of identical twins. Points from the study as a whole: Model-predicted out-of-frame TCR alpha sharing fell below observed values in monozygotic twins.

Everyone who donated was a healthy Caucasian. The same sample was also used in a study of yellow fever vaccine responses in identical twins.

This clonotype was sampled from a woman aged 18-30 years in good health. V usage is TRBV9 and J usage is TRBJ2-3; 10 bases match TRBD2. Source material: CD4+ T cells sorted from blood. DNA for the CDR3: TGTGCCAGCAGCCCACTAGCGGGAACCCGCACAGATACGCAGTATTTT. Translated, it gives CASSPLAGTRTDTQYF.